The clone carrying this T cell receptor beta chain was found a few times. Its cognate antigen is unknown. The sample comes from a study of cytomegalovirus exposure and HLA in healthy donors. Study-level background: The study's early data release held 80 million to 95 million unique TCRs from HLA-typed donors.

The PCR was carried out with 60 Vbeta primers and 13 Jbeta primers. Clones were read by immunoSEQ multiplex PCR, and TCRdb kept only the in-frame ones, dropping some. The sample carries about 120,000 clones, 17% recorded once. Findings and limits, study-wide: Reports indicate that TCR beta sequences accurately predicted the HLA-A and HLA-B alleles of most subjects.

The TCR sequence derives from a female donor in good health and CMV-seropositive. Sequenced sample: PBMCs.

The CDR3 is CASSVTSGIRDTQYF. Written as DNA, the CDR3 is TGTGCCAGCAGTGTGACTAGCGGGATTAGAGATACGCAGTATTTT. The chain links TRBV2 to TRBJ2-3; the match to TRBD2 covers 11 bases. The germline CDR1 and CDR2 sequences are SNHLY and FYNNEI. The CDR3 runs to 15 residues. With 4 bases clipped from V and 5 bases from J, the junction kept 5 bases outside the gene matches.